The 5 T cell receptor beta chains below come from one sample, sequenced in a study of cytomegalovirus exposure and HLA in healthy donors (TCRdb year 2017). Library construction relied on the immunoSEQ multiplex PCR assay. For the multiplex PCR, a mixture combining 60 forward primers for TCR Vbeta segments and 13 reverse primers for TCR Jbeta segments was used. The table comes from immuneACCESS by way of TCRdb, which keeps in-frame sequences with V and J called. Part of the clones is missing from these tables; in studies checked, under half for an unresolved V gene and the rest for unknown reasons. This sample has 90,000 to 140,000 clones in its table, and about 15% of those were observed once. Of the sample, roughly 0.89% is held by the ten largest clones. Sequences were obtained from PBMCs. The receptor source for this set is a female donor in good health and CMV-seronegative.

This clone was counted between two and nine times. This chain connects TRBV4-3 to TRBJ2-1; 14 positions match TRBD2. CDR1 LGHNA and CDR2 YSLEER come from the germline V gene. The CDR3 is 14 residues long. The V gene end was trimmed by 0 bases and the J gene end by 14 bases; junction bases not matched to a gene: 3. The chain's CDR3 is CASSQDRTSGRKFF. CDR3 DNA sequence: TGCGCCAGCAGCCAAGATCGGACTAGCGGGAGGAAGTTCTTC.

The sample holds a few counts of this clone. The chain has TRBV19 and TRBJ2-5, with D possibly TRBD1 on 5 matching bases. The V and J ends lost 9 bases and 4 bases respectively, with 15 bases between them. CDR3 length: 13 residues. Germline loops: CDR1 LNHDA, CDR2 SQIVND (reference sequence). CDR3 DNA sequence: TGTGCCAGCGGTTCCAGGGTTGGAGAGACCCAGTACTTC. It specifies CASGSRVGETQYF.

This clone appeared a few times. This chain joins TRBV6-5 and TRBJ1-1; 9 nucleotides agree with TRBD1. The length of the CDR3 is 14 residues. Trimming removed 6 bases from V and 4 bases from J; junction bases left unmatched: 6. Germline V lookup: CDR1 MNHEY, CDR2 SVGAGI. The CDR3 DNA sequence: TGTGCCAGCAGCTCGGGACAGGGCATCACTGAAGCTTTCTTT. Its protein product is CASSSGQGITEAFF.

This clone was observed once. V usage is TRBV29-1 and J usage is TRBJ2-5; D is ambiguous. With the DNA end fitting TRBJ2-7 better, the J assignment may be wrong. Germline V gives CDR1 SQVTM, CDR2 ANQGSEA. The CDR3 has 12 residues. The CDR3 reads CSVAESSYEQYF. In DNA form, the CDR3 reads TGCAGCGTTGCTGAGAGTTCCTACGAGCAGTACTTC.

CDR3 nucleotide sequence: TGTGCCAGCAGCCAGGGGCGAAGGACTAGCGGAATCACAGATACGCAGTATTTT. Its protein product is CASSQGRRTSGITDTQYF. The V call is TRBV13, the J call TRBJ2-3; 10 bases are shared with TRBD2. J gave up 2 bases and V 5 bases, and 13 bases lay outside the gene matches. The germline V gene encodes CDR1 PRHDT and CDR2 FYEKMQ (reference sequence). The length of the CDR3 is 18 residues.